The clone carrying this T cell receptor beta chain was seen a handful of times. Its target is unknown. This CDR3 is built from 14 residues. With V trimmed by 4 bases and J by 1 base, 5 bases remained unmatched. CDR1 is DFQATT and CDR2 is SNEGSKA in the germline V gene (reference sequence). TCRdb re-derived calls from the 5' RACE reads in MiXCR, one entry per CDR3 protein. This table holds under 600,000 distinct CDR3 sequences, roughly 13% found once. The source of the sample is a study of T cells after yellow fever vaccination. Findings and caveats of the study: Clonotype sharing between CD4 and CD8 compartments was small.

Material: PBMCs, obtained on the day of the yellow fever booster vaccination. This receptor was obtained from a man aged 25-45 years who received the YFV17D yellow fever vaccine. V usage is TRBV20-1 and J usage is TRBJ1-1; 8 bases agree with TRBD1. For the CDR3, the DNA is TGCAGTGCTACAGGGGGCGTAGGGAACACTGAAGCTTTCTTT. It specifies CSATGGVGNTEAFF.